One sample yielded the 26 T cell receptor beta chains listed below, sequenced in a study of CD8 T cells in Susac syndrome. An input of 0.5 to 1 ug of RNA was subjected to reverse transcription using random hexamers. TCRdb re-called the immunoSEQ multiplex PCR reads with MiXCR, one entry per CDR3 protein. The sample has some 130,000 distinct CDR3 sequences, roughly 94% seen once; the top ten hold about 0.18%. Specimen: CD8+ T cells from PBMCs. These receptors originate from a human donor with Susac syndrome.

The chain joins TRBV12-5 to TRBJ2-4; 7 bases match TRBD1. Germline lookup yields CDR1 LGHNT and CDR2 FRNRAP. The V segment lost 5 bases and the J segment 3 bases; nucleotides outside the gene matches: 7. CDR3 length: 15 amino acids. The CDR3 DNA sequence: TGTGCTAGTGGTCCTCCCGACAGGGACAAAAACATTCAGTACTTC. Translated: CASGPPDRDKNIQYF.

The chain employs TRBV13 and TRBJ2-1, with D maybe TRBD2 (6 bases). CDR3 length: 15 amino acids. Trimming shortened V by 2 bases and J by 8 bases, and 16 bases separated the two germline ends. Germline V gives CDR1 PRHDT, CDR2 FYEKMQ (reference sequence). CDR3 sequence reads: CASSLKDRWEDEQFF. The CDR3 bases are TGTGCCAGCAGCTTAAAAGATCGTTGGGAGGATGAGCAGTTCTTC.

This chain links TRBV12-3 or TRBV12-4 with TRBJ1-1; 8 bases match TRBD1. V lost 7 bases to trimming and J lost 1 base; unmatched junction nucleotides: 14. The CDR3 runs to 17 residues. The CDR3 DNA reads as TGTGCCAGCACCTCCTGGAGGGACAGGAGAGGGAACACTGAAGCTTTCTTT. Its protein product is CASTSWRDRRGNTEAFF.

The J gene is TRBJ2-2, the V gene TRBV20-1; no clear D gene. Germline V lookup: CDR1 DFQATT, CDR2 SNEGSKA (reference sequence). V lost 6 bases, J lost 2 bases, and 10 bases lay in between. There are 13 residues in the CDR3. This CDR3 reads CSASWLNTGELFF. The CDR3 DNA sequence: TGCAGTGCATCATGGCTAAACACCGGGGAGCTGTTTTTT.

This sequence joins TRBV6-5 and TRBJ1-5, with D unclear. Looked up from germline, CDR1 is MNHEY and CDR2 is SVGAGI. This CDR3 spans 14 amino acids. V lost 0 bases to trimming and J lost 7 bases, with 10 bases between them. Here the CDR3 DNA reads TGTGCCAGCAGTTACTCGGGAGAAGGACAGCCCCAGCATTTT. Translated, it gives CASSYSGEGQPQHF.

V is TRBV7-8 and J is TRBJ2-5; the D gene could be TRBD1 or TRBD2 (6 bases each). V was clipped by 8 bases and J by 5 bases, with 21 bases between them. Per the germline V gene, CDR1 is SGHVS and CDR2 is FQNEAQ. This CDR3 is built from 15 residues. The CDR3 DNA sequence: TGTGCCAGCCAAGAAGTAGGGGGGAGATTGGAGACCCAGTACTTC. Protein: CASQEVGGRLETQYF.

This chain uses TRBV7-8 with TRBJ2-7; D gene ambiguous. Trimming cost V 5 bases and J 4 bases, with 6 bases left between them. This CDR3 is 11 amino acids long. Germline V gene data show CDR1 as SGHVS and CDR2 as FQNEAQ. CDR3 loop: CASSGLYEQYF. The CDR3 DNA follows: TGTGCCAGCAGCGGCCTGTACGAGCAGTACTTC.

This rearrangement joins TRBV4-1 to TRBJ1-5, with TRBD1 matching 8 bases. The CDR3 sequence is 17 residues long. Germline trimming cut 6 bases from V and 3 bases from J; bases unmatched to any gene: 13. Germline CDR1 MGHRA, CDR2 YSYEKL. The CDR3: CASSILHGTGTNQPQHF. The CDR3 nucleotides are TGCGCCAGCAGTATATTACACGGGACAGGTACCAATCAGCCCCAGCATTTT.

The chain recombines TRBV5-1 with TRBJ2-3; D is perhaps TRBD2 (5 bases). The ends were cut back, 1 base at V and 4 bases at J, with 19 bases in the middle. The CDR3 extends over 17 amino acids. Germline assignment: CDR1 SGHRS and CDR2 YFSETQ. The CDR3: CASSLSGPNWFADTQYF. The CDR3 region has the DNA TGCGCCAGCAGCTTGAGCGGTCCGAACTGGTTCGCAGATACGCAGTATTTT.

This clonotype was counted once. The rearrangement links TRBV7-8 to TRBJ2-5; D is possibly TRBD2 (5 bases). The V end was cut by 5 bases, the J end by 5 bases, with 18 bases between. The CDR3 consists of 15 residues. In germline, CDR1 is SGHVS, CDR2 FQNEAQ. CDR3: CASSLPHIGEETQYF. The CDR3 DNA is TGTGCCAGCAGCCTTCCTCACATCGGGGAGGAGACCCAGTACTTC. Based on the CDR3 plus reference TRBV7-8 and TRBJ2-5, the full variable domain is GAGVSQSPRYKVAKRGQDVALRCDPISGHVSLFWYQQALGQGPEFLTYFQNEAQLDKSGLPSDRFFAERPEGSVSTLKIQRTQQEDSAVYLCASSLPHIGEETQYFGPGTRLLVL.

The V and J genes are TRBV9 and TRBJ2-1, with 13 bases that match TRBD2. The CDR3 runs 17 residues. CDR1 SGDLS and CDR2 YYNGEE come from the germline V gene. V lost 4 bases and J lost 3; bases outside the gene matches: 7. The CDR3 sequence is CASSPGLAGVDYNEQFF. The CDR3 nucleotides read TGTGCCAGCAGCCCTGGACTAGCGGGAGTTGACTACAATGAGCAGTTCTTC.

The gene calls are TRBV5-5 and TRBJ2-7; 8 nucleotides line up with TRBD2. After removal of 0 bases from V and 7 bases from J, the junction contained 6 bases not matched to a gene. The CDR3 loop spans 14 amino acids. Per germline, CDR1 SGHKS and CDR2 YYEKEE (reference sequence). CDR3 DNA: TGTGCCAGCAGCTTGGAGCGGGAGACGCGGGAGCAGTACTTC. It yields the protein CASSLERETREQYF.

The rearrangement links TRBV9 to TRBJ2-1; 10 bases align to TRBD2. The CDR3 extends over 16 amino acids. The germline V gene encodes CDR1 SGDLS and CDR2 YYNGEE. V lost 3 bases to trimming and J lost 8 bases; unmatched junction nucleotides: 11. The CDR3 region is CASSAGLAENFDEQFF. Written as DNA, the CDR3 is TGTGCCAGCAGCGCAGGACTAGCGGAGAATTTCGATGAGCAGTTCTTC.

The chain uses TRBV5-6 and TRBJ2-2; D not resolved. The CDR3 contains 12 residues. Germline V gene data show CDR1 as SGHDT and CDR2 as YYEEEE. V lost 2 bases to trimming and J lost 6 bases, with 5 bases between them. The CDR3 loop is CASSFSAGELFF. The CDR3 DNA follows: TGTGCCAGCAGCTTTTCCGCCGGGGAGCTGTTTTTT.

The chain uses TRBV27 and TRBJ2-3, with TRBD2 matching 12 bases. Germline lookup yields CDR1 MNHEY and CDR2 SMNVEV (reference sequence). The CDR3 contains 16 residues. V lost 5 bases to trimming and J lost 2 bases; unmatched junction nucleotides: 5. The CDR3 is CASSLRLAGDTDTQYF. The DNA of the CDR3 is TGTGCCAGCAGTCTCCGACTAGCGGGAGACACAGATACGCAGTATTTT.

The chain joins TRBV28 to TRBJ2-7; 7 bases align to TRBD2. V lost 5 bases, J lost 5 bases, and 15 bases stayed unmatched. From germline, CDR1 is MDHEN and CDR2 SYDVKM. CDR3 length equals 16 residues. The CDR3 DNA follows: TGTGCCAGCAGTCCATCCCTCGCGGGAGAATGGGACGAGCAGTACTTC. This gives the protein CASSPSLAGEWDEQYF.

The chain has TRBV29-1 and TRBJ1-1, with D perhaps matching TRBD1 (6 bases). Germline V gene lookup returns CDR1 SQVTM and CDR2 ANQGSEA. The germline V and J ends were trimmed by 0 bases and 9 bases, with 14 bases remaining between them. This CDR3 has 13 residues. Written as DNA, the CDR3 is TGCAGCGTTGAAGATGGGGGGCTGCTTAAAGCTTTCTTT. Its translation: CSVEDGGLLKAFF.

This chain connects TRBV11-2 to TRBJ1-2; D unclear. The V gene's germline CDR1 is SGHAT and CDR2 FQNNGV. This CDR3 is built from 12 residues. Trimming removed 4 bases at V and 4 bases at J, with 7 bases between. The CDR3 protein is CASSSRSYGYTF. The CDR3 DNA sequence: TGTGCCAGCAGCTCGAGATCCTATGGCTACACCTTC.

The rearrangement links TRBV30 to TRBJ1-1; D possibly corresponds to TRBD1 (6 bases). The CDR3 loop spans 17 amino acids. V was shortened by 3 bases and J by 6 bases, with 26 bases between the two germline ends. Germline values: CDR1 GTSNPN, CDR2 SVGIG (reference sequence). The CDR3 nucleotides are TGTGCCTGGAGAGCACCCCCCGACAGGATAAGGAGGGCTGAAGCTTTCTTT. It translates to CAWRAPPDRIRRAEAFF.

The J gene is TRBJ1-2, the V gene TRBV24-1; 7 positions match TRBD1. The germline gives CDR1 KGHDR, CDR2 SFDVKD. V lost 0 bases to trimming and J lost 8 bases; unmatched junction nucleotides: 2. CDR3 length: 13 residues. CDR3 sequence reads: CATSDLLQGGYTF. CDR3 coding DNA: TGTGCCACCAGTGATTTGCTACAGGGGGGCTACACCTTC.

The V and J genes are TRBV2 and TRBJ2-5; TRBD1 matches 7 bases. This CDR3 contains 16 residues. Unmatched junction bases numbered 13, after V lost 6 bases and J lost 3 bases. Germline V CDR1 and CDR2: SNHLY, FYNNEI. The CDR3 bases are TGTGCCAGCAGGACACATGGGACAGAAATCAAAGAGACCCAGTACTTC. Translated: CASRTHGTEIKETQYF.

The chain links TRBV7-2 to TRBJ2-2; tentative D call: TRBD2 (6 bases). With 9 bases removed from V and 7 bases from J, the gap between germline ends came to 21 bases. The germline V gene encodes CDR1 SGHTA and CDR2 FQGNSA. The CDR3 length is 15 residues. CDR3 bases: TGTGCCAGTCAGACTAGAGCGGCGGTCCGCGGGGAGCTGTTTTTT. It encodes CASQTRAAVRGELFF. Based on the CDR3 plus reference TRBV7-2 and TRBJ2-2, the full variable domain is GAGVSQSPSNKVTEKGKDVELRCDPISGHTALYWYRQSLGQGLEFLIYFQGNSAPDKSGLPSDRFSAERTGGSVSTLTIQRTQQEDSAVYLCASQTRAAVRGELFFGEGSRLTVL.

J is TRBJ2-2 and V is TRBV5-1; a weak D match, TRBD1 (5 bases). The ends were cut back, 4 bases at V and 3 bases at J, with 13 bases in the middle. The CDR3 contains 15 residues. Germline V gives CDR1 SGHRS, CDR2 YFSETQ. CDR3 residues: CASSPWQQDTGELFF. CDR3 bases: TGCGCCAGCAGCCCATGGCAACAGGACACCGGGGAGCTGTTTTTT.

The genes are TRBV27 and TRBJ2-1, with 8 bases lining up with TRBD2. After removal of 2 bases from V and 4 bases from J, the junction contained 1 base not matched to a gene. The CDR3 length is 14 residues. Germline V gene lookup returns CDR1 MNHEY and CDR2 SMNVEV (reference sequence). The CDR3 protein is CASSLAGGYNEQFF. The CDR3 DNA is TGTGCCAGCAGTTTAGCGGGAGGTTACAATGAGCAGTTCTTC.

The rearrangement links TRBV20-1 to TRBJ1-2; tentative D call: TRBD1 (5 bases). Germline V lookup: CDR1 DFQATT, CDR2 SNEGSKA (reference sequence). The CDR3 extends over 13 amino acids. V was cut by 6 bases and J by 4 bases, with 15 bases left in between. CDR3 coding DNA: TGCAGTGCCGAGGAAGGGGACCCCTATGGCTACACCTTC. It is translated as CSAEEGDPYGYTF.

In its sample, this clonotype was seen once. The chain employs TRBV12-3 or TRBV12-4 and TRBJ2-1, with 8 bases identical to TRBD1. J gave up 8 bases and V 1 base, and 7 bases lay outside the gene matches. The length of the CDR3 is 15 residues. DNA for the CDR3: TGTGCCAGCAGTTTAGTGGCAGGGGGCCTGGATGAGCAGTTCTTC. Amino acid sequence: CASSLVAGGLDEQFF.